Each of the 7 T cell receptor beta chains below was sequenced from the same sample in a study of T cells expressing NK-cell markers (dated by TCRdb to 2018 to 2021). The method behind the library was 5' RACE. The sequencer was an Illumina HiSeq 2000. TCRdb reprocessed the raw reads; every CDR3 protein sequence is a single record, and DNA is not supplied. The sample's table lists a count of 400,000 to 500,000 distinct CDR3 sequences. The ten top clones hold under 7.5% of the sample. Sample: blood T cells: a sorted CD56 or NKG2C T cell subset, CD4+ or CD8+ T cells, or bulk PBMC T cells (not recorded which). These receptors came from a woman between 18 and 69 years old in good health.

This rearrangement joins TRBV6-1 to TRBJ2-2; TCRdb lists TRBD2, though no DNA is available to test this call. The germline gives CDR1 MNHNS, CDR2 SASEGT. The CDR3 extends over 15 amino acids. The CDR3 is CASSDPASYTGELFF.

This chain joins TRBV4-1 and TRBJ2-1. Germline V gene sequence: CDR1 MGHRA, CDR2 YSYEKL. This CDR3 contains 14 residues. The CDR3 sequence: CANSQLRRYNEQFF.

The rearrangement uses TRBV7-9 and TRBJ2-1; TCRdb gives TRBD2 as the D gene, but with no DNA this cannot be confirmed. The CDR3 consists of 15 residues. The germline V gene encodes CDR1 SEHNR and CDR2 FQNEAQ (reference sequence). CDR3 amino acids: CASSLLAGAHNEQFF.

The rearrangement joins TRBV15 to TRBJ2-5; TCRdb reports TRBD1, a call that lacks DNA to check it against. This CDR3 contains 14 residues. Germline CDR1 reads LNHNV; CDR2 reads YYDKDF (reference sequence). The CDR3 sequence is CATSQDRGGETQYF.

The chain joins TRBV9 to TRBJ1-3. This CDR3 spans 14 amino acids. CDR1 is SGDLS and CDR2 is YYNGEE in the germline V gene. The CDR3 reads CASSVESGGNTIYF. Full variable domain (missing parts from reference TRBV9 and TRBJ1-3): DSGVTQTPKHLITATGQRVTLRCSPRSGDLSVYWYQQSLDQGLQFLIQYYNGEERAKGNILERFSAQQFPDLHSELNLSSLELGDSALYFCASSVESGGNTIYFGEGSWLTVV.

The V and J genes are TRBV5-5 and TRBJ1-4; TCRdb picks TRBD1, but there is no DNA to check that call. Per the germline V gene, CDR1 is SGHKS and CDR2 is YYEKEE (reference sequence). The CDR3 runs to 14 residues. The CDR3 is CASSYGQGEEKLFF.

The gene calls are TRBV4-3 and TRBJ1-5. The CDR3 is 14 residues long. CDR1 and CDR2 (germline): LGHNA, YSLEER. CDR3 protein: CASSQGHPNQPQHF.